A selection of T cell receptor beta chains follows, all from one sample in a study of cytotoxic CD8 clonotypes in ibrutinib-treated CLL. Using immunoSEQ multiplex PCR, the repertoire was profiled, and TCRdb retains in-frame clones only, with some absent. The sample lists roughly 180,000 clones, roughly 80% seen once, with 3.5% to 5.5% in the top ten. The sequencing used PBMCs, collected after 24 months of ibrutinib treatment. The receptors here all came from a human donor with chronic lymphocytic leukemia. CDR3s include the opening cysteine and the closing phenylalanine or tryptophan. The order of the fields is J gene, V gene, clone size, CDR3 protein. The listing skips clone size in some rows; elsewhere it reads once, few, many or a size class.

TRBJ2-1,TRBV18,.,CASSTAFRTSGNEQFF
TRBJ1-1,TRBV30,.,CAWSANQGASEAFF
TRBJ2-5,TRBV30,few,CAWSANPAGGPGGTQYF
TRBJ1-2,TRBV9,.,CASSVVGTGNYGYTF
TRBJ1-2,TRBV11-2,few,CASSSIGTINGYTF
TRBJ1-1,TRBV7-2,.,CATIAGNTEAFF
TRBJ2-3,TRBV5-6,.,CASSLLRDTQYF
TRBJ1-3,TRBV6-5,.,CASSTGGGSGNTIYF
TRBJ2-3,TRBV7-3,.,CASSSATTRTDTQYF
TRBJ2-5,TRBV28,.,CATYTGTGEEETQYF
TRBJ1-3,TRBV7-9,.,CASSSGGSGNTIYF
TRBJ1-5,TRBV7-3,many,CASSPRDRGLSNQPQHF
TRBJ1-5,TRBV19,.,CASRDRGGPSSNQPQHF
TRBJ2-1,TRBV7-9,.,CASSLRTVSYNEQFF
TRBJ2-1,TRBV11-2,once,CASSTSQGAGFYEQFF
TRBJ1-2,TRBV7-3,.,CASSLGIGGLYGYTF
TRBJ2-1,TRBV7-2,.,CASSLALAGGNNEQFF
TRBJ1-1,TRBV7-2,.,CASSLVGHRLNTEAFF
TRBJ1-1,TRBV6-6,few,CASSTTMAEAFF
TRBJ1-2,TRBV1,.,CTSSQEDGTGGSLNGYTF
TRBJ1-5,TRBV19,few,CASSITGGEYQPQHF
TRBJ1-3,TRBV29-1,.,CSVGTGGTYSGNTIYF
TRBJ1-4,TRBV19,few,CASSDPGWKPEKLFF
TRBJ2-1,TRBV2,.,CASRVGRSGEQFF
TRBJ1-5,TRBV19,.,CASRTTQGQSQPQHF
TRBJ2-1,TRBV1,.,CTSTFWGGPSYNEQFF
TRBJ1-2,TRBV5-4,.,CASSFEGAYGYTF
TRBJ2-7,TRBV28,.,CASGIGETSGRDEQYF
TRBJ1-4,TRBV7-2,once,CASSLLARGLQGTNEKLFF
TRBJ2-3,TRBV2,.,CASSEATQGPGQVF
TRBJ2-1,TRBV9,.,CASSGLTSGRAERGYNEQFF
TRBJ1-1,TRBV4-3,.,CASSQSSPGQGNAEAFF
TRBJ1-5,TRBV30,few,CAWSLQGAGQPQHF
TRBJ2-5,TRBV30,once,CAWSGLGWAQETQYF
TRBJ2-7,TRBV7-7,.,CASSHGQGVSYEQYF
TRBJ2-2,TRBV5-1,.,CASSLEPIHTGELFF
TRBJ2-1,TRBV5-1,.,CASSPQTSGSLEQFF
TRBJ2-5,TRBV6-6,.,CASRTPGTGGVETQYF
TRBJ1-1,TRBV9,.,CASSPPDRKNTEAFF
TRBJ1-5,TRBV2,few,CASSEWDQPQHF
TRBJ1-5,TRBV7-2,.,CASSLGTGAGNQPQHF
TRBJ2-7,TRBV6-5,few,CASSSAGGGKYEQYF
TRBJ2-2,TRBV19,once,CASRRRRDRLNTGELFF
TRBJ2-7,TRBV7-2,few,CASSSARVYEQYF
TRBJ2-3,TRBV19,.,CASSMGGSGTDTQYF
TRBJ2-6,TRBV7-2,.,CASSYTRSGANVLTF
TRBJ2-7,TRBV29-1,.,CSVEVAGNEQYF
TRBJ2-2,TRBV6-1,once,CASTFRRSGELFF
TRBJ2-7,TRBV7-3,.,CASSLTSGRVEQYF
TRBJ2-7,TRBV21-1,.,CASSKEGDGYEQYF
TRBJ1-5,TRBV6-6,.,CASSPPGQIDQPQHF
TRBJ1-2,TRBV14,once,CASSPLQGANYGYTF
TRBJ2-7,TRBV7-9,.,CASSEVSSYEQYF
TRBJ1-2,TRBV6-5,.,CASRGQSNYGYTF
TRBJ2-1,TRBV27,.,CASNLAGVNYNEQFF
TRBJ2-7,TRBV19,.,CASRPGQDSYEQYF
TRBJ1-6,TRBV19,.,CASSVTGGTTSPLHF
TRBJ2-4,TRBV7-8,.,CASSLYGVAKNIQYF
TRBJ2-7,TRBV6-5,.,CASSYGTSGTYEQYF
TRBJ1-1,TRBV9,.,CASSVGSGPEAFF